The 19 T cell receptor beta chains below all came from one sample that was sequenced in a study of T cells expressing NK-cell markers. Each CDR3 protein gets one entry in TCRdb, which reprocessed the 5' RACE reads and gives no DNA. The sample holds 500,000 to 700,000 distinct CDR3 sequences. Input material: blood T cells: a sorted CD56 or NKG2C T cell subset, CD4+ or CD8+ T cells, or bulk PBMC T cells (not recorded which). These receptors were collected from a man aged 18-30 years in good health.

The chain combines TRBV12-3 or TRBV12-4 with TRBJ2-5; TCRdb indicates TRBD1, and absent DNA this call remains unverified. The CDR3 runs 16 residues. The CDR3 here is CASSIAGTGDLETQYF.

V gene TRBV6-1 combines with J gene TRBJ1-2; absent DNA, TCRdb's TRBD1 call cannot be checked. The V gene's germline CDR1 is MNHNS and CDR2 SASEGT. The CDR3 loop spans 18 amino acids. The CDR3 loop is CASRRTLLRDSSLTGYTF.

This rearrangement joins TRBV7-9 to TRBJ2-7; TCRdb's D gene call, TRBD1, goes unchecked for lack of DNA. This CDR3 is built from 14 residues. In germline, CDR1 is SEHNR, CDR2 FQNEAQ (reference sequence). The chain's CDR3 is CASSPLGNPYEQYF.

The CDR3 here is CASRPRGLADYNEQFF. The chain has TRBV6-1 and TRBJ2-1; TCRdb lists TRBD2, though no DNA is available to test this call. The germline V gene encodes CDR1 MNHNS and CDR2 SASEGT. This CDR3 has 16 residues.

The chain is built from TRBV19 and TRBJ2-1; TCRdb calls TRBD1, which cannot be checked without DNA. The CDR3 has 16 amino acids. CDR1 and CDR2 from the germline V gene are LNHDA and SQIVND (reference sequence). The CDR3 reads CASSMAGFSSYNEQFF.

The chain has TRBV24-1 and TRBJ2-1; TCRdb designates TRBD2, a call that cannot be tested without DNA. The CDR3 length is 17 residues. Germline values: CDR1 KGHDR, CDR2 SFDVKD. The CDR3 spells CATSDLGAGFSYNEQFF.

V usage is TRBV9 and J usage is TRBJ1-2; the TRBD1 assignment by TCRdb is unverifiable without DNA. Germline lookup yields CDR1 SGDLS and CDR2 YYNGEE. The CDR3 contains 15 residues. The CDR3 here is CASSPQGGGLYGYTF.

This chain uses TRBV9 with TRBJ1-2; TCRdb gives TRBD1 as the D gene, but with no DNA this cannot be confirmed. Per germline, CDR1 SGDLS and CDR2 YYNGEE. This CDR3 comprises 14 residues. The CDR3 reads CASSVEGAVYGYTF.

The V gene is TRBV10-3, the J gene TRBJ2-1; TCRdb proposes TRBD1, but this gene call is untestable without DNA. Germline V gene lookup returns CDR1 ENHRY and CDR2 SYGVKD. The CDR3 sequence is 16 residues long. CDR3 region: CAISESAGTGYNEQFF.

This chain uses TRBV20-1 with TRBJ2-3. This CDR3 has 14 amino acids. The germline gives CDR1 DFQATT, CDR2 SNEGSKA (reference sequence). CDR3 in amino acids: CSARGPMGTDTQYF.

The CDR3 here is CATSTGQGAGELFF. The chain has TRBV15 and TRBJ2-2; TCRdb indicates TRBD1, and absent DNA this call remains unverified. Looked up from germline, CDR1 is LNHNV and CDR2 is YYDKDF (reference sequence). The CDR3 spans 14 residues.

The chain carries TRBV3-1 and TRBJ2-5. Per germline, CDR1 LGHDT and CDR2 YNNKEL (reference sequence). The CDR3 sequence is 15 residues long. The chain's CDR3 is CASSQGVGFKETQYF.

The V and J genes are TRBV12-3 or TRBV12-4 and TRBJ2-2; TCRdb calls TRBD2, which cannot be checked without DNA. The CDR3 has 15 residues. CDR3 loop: CASSPQTSFGGELFF.

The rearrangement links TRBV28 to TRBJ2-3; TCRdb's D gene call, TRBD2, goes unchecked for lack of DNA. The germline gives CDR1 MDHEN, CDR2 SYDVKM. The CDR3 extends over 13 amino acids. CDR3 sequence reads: CASGTRSMSTQYF.

CDR3 protein: CASSQPRDGRGTDTQYF. The chain is built from TRBV11-2 and TRBJ2-3; the TCRdb D gene call, TRBD1, has no DNA to confirm it. This CDR3 has 17 amino acids. Germline CDR1 is SGHAT and CDR2 is FQNNGV. Complete variable domain (other parts from reference TRBV11-2 and TRBJ2-3): EAGVAQSPRYKIIEKRQSVAFWCNPISGHATLYWYQQILGQGPKLLIQFQNNGVVDDSQLPKDRFSAERLKGVDSTLKIQPAKLEDSAVYLCASSQPRDGRGTDTQYFGPGTRLTVL.

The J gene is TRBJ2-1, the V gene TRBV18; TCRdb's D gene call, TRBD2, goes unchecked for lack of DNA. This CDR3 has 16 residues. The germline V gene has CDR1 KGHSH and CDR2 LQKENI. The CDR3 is CASSPQKRATYNEQFF.

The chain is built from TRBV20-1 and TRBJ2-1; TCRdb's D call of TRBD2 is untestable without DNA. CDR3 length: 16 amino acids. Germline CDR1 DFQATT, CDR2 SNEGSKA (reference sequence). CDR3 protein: CSARDLAGQSYNEQFF.

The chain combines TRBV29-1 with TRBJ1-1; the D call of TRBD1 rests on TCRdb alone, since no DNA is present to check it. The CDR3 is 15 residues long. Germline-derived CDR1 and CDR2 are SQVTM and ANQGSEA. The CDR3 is CSVSGQIRPSSEAFF.

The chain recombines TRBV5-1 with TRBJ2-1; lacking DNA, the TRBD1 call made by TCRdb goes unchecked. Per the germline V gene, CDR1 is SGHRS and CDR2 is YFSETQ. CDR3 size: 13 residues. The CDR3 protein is CASSPWGGNEQFF.